Described below is a single T cell receptor (beta chain) sequence and its context. Its antigen is currently unknown. Profiling relied on immunoSEQ multiplex PCR, and the TCRdb table lists in-frame clones only, not all of them. This table has roughly 130,000 clones, 86% appearing once. This record belongs to a study of identifying expanded T cells in peripheral blood. During the collection period, no donor immune events like infections were recorded. Study results and limitations: Technical replicates showed about 1.1 changed clones; roughly two weeks roughly 16; four weeks 19. Approximately two-week clone count variance significantly increased as total template count grew.

Deletions cut 0 bases from V and 2 bases from J, with 14 bases between. Germline CDR1 and CDR2: MNHEY and SVGAGI. The CDR3 is 16 amino acids. The TCR comes from a person aged 18 to 75 in good health. Input material: blood. V usage is TRBV6-5 and J usage is TRBJ2-7; D is perhaps TRBD1 (6 bases). CDR3 DNA: TGTGCCAGCAGTTACTCGCCCTCAGGGGAACCCTACGAGCAGTACTTC. Amino acid sequence: CASSYSPSGEPYEQYF.